This paragraph reports one T cell receptor (beta chain). The antigen is undetermined. RNA served as the template for amplifying TCR beta CDR3 regions. The first-round RT-PCR employed HTBI primers together with the Qiagen OneStep RT-PCR kit. A multiplex PCR was then performed as the second round. TCRdb re-analysed the multiplex PCR reads in MiXCR, keeping a single row per CDR3 protein. Counted here are about 500,000 distinct CDR3 sequences, 13% to 15% occurring once; the ten biggest clones make up 9.8%. The data were taken from a study of Graves' ophthalmopathy and Graves' hyperthyroidism. Points from the study as a whole: In blood appeared most of the expanded thyroid clonotypes whose frequency exceeded 0.001. A model built from 13 signatures distinguished ophthalmopathy from stable hyperthyroidism with approximately 88% sensitivity and approximately 82% specificity.

CDR3 size: 15 residues. Germline assignment: CDR1 SQVTM and CDR2 ANQGSEA. Trimming stripped 0 bases from V and 4 bases from J, with 15 bases between. Exclusion applied to patients with other autoimmune diseases, uncontrolled infections, pregnancy or lactation. The genes are TRBV29-1 and TRBJ1-2; D is uncertain. The sequenced sample consisted of blood. This clonotype was sampled from a woman aged 25-40 years with Graves' ophthalmopathy. DNA for the CDR3: TGCAGCGTTGAAGATCGAACACCTCGGTTCTATGGCTACACCTTC. It translates to CSVEDRTPRFYGYTF.